The rows below give T cell receptor beta chains drawn from one sample of a study of shared clonotypes between healthy human individuals. Assay: immunoSEQ multiplex PCR; the TCRdb copy retains only in-frame clones and omits some. The sample consists of around 720,000 clones, around three quarters of them appearing once. The sequenced material came from memory CD4+ T cells sorted from blood. The receptors here all came from a woman aged 25 to 39 in good health. Each CDR3 is given with its conserved first and last residue. The order of the fields is V gene, J gene, clone size, D gene, CDR3 DNA, CDR3 protein. D genes are given only for firm matches. Clone size is shown for a subset of rows, as once, few, many or a class of expanded clone.

v_gene: TRBV25-1; j_gene: TRBJ2-3; abundance: .; d_gene: TRBD1; CDR3nt: TGTGCCAGCAGTGATAGGGACAGGAACACAGATACGCAGTATTTT; CDR3aa: CASSDRDRNTDTQYF
v_gene: TRBV11-2; j_gene: TRBJ2-1; abundance: .; d_gene: .; CDR3nt: TGTGCCACAGCCCTTGGTAGCGGTCTCTACAATGAGCAGTTCTTC; CDR3aa: CATALGSGLYNEQFF
v_gene: TRBV19; j_gene: TRBJ2-5; abundance: .; d_gene: TRBD2; CDR3nt: TGTGCCAGTAGTTTCCAGTCGACTAGCGGGAAGGAGACCCAGTACTTC; CDR3aa: CASSFQSTSGKETQYF
v_gene: TRBV19; j_gene: TRBJ2-7; abundance: .; d_gene: TRBD2; CDR3nt: TGTGCCAGTAGTGAGAGCGGGAGGGCCTTCTACGAGCAGTACTTC; CDR3aa: CASSESGRAFYEQYF
v_gene: TRBV5-5; j_gene: TRBJ2-2; abundance: .; d_gene: TRBD2; CDR3nt: TGTGCCAGCAGCTTGGTTCCGGGAGGGCCGACCGGGGAGCTGTTTTTT; CDR3aa: CASSLVPGGPTGELFF
v_gene: TRBV27; j_gene: TRBJ2-3; abundance: .; d_gene: .; CDR3nt: TGTGCCAGCAGTCCGCAGGGGACAGATACGCAGTATTTT; CDR3aa: CASSPQGTDTQYF
v_gene: TRBV5-4; j_gene: TRBJ1-2; abundance: .; d_gene: .; CDR3nt: TGTGCCAGCAGCTTTTTTGGGTTTAGCTATGGCTACACCTTC; CDR3aa: CASSFFGFSYGYTF
v_gene: TRBV5-1; j_gene: TRBJ2-7; abundance: .; d_gene: .; CDR3nt: TGCGCCAGCAGCTGGGGAGTGAGCTCCTACGAGCAGTACTTC; CDR3aa: CASSWGVSSYEQYF
v_gene: TRBV7-8; j_gene: TRBJ2-3; abundance: .; d_gene: TRBD2; CDR3nt: TGTGCCAGCAGCCCCTCGGTCCCGACTAGCGTAGGGACAGATACGCAGTATTTT; CDR3aa: CASSPSVPTSVGTDTQYF
v_gene: TRBV19; j_gene: TRBJ2-7; abundance: .; d_gene: .; CDR3nt: TGTGCCAGTAGTTCCCCTCCTGGCTACGAGCAGTACTTC; CDR3aa: CASSSPPGYEQYF
v_gene: TRBV9; j_gene: TRBJ2-7; abundance: .; d_gene: TRBD2; CDR3nt: TGTGCCAGCAGCGTAGATCTAGCGGAGTTGGGGGAGCAGTACTTC; CDR3aa: CASSVDLAELGEQYF
v_gene: TRBV2; j_gene: TRBJ2-7; abundance: .; d_gene: TRBD1; CDR3nt: TGTGCCAGCAGAGATCACCGGGACAGGACTCCTAGGTCCTACGAGCAGTACTTC; CDR3aa: CASRDHRDRTPRSYEQYF
v_gene: TRBV5-1; j_gene: TRBJ2-2; abundance: .; d_gene: .; CDR3nt: TGCGCCAGCAGCTGGACCCCGGGACGCTCCTCCGGGGAGCTGTTTTTT; CDR3aa: CASSWTPGRSSGELFF
v_gene: TRBV19; j_gene: TRBJ1-1; abundance: .; d_gene: .; CDR3nt: TGTGCCAGTAGTATCCCCGGGCCATCGAACACTGAAGCTTTCTTT; CDR3aa: CASSIPGPSNTEAFF
v_gene: TRBV19; j_gene: TRBJ1-4; abundance: .; d_gene: .; CDR3nt: TGTGCCAGTAGTGCCGATGTAGGGGGGCAGGCAACTAATGAAAAACTGTTTTTT; CDR3aa: CASSADVGGQATNEKLFF
v_gene: TRBV9; j_gene: TRBJ2-7; abundance: .; d_gene: .; CDR3nt: TGTGCCAGCAGCGTACGACCGTCCGGGGATGAGCAGTACTTC; CDR3aa: CASSVRPSGDEQYF
v_gene: TRBV6-5; j_gene: TRBJ1-5; abundance: .; d_gene: .; CDR3nt: TGTGCCAGCACGCTCGGGGCGAATCAGCCCCAGCATTTT; CDR3aa: CASTLGANQPQHF
v_gene: TRBV11-2; j_gene: TRBJ2-1; abundance: once; d_gene: TRBD2; CDR3nt: TGTGCCAGCAGCCAATGGTGGGAGGGAAACAATGAGCAGTTCTTC; CDR3aa: CASSQWWEGNNEQFF
v_gene: TRBV28; j_gene: TRBJ2-7; abundance: .; d_gene: TRBD1; CDR3nt: TGTGCCAGCAGGGGATTCCATACAGGGGGGTCCTACGAGCAGTACTTC; CDR3aa: CASRGFHTGGSYEQYF
v_gene: TRBV5-1; j_gene: TRBJ2-5; abundance: .; d_gene: .; CDR3nt: TGCGCCAGCAGCTTGGCCGTAGACCGAACGGTGGAGACCCAGTACTTC; CDR3aa: CASSLAVDRTVETQYF
v_gene: TRBV4-2; j_gene: TRBJ2-7; abundance: few; d_gene: TRBD2; CDR3nt: TGTGCCAGCAGCCGCCGACTAGCGGGAGAAGAGCAGTACTTC; CDR3aa: CASSRRLAGEEQYF
v_gene: TRBV5-1; j_gene: TRBJ2-5; abundance: .; d_gene: .; CDR3nt: TGCGCCAGCAGCTTGAGTATCTTGCTCCAAGAGACCCAGTACTTC; CDR3aa: CASSLSILLQETQYF
v_gene: TRBV7-8; j_gene: TRBJ2-3; abundance: .; d_gene: .; CDR3nt: TGTGCCAGCAGCTTAGGAACAGCGTTTAGCGCGTACACAGATACGCAGTATTTT; CDR3aa: CASSLGTAFSAYTDTQYF